These 24 T cell receptor beta chains were all obtained from the same sample, sequenced in a study of Graves' ophthalmopathy and Graves' hyperthyroidism. Amplification targeted the TCR beta CDR3 regions, with RNA transcripts as the source material. The first round was an RT-PCR with HTBI primers, and the second round was a multiplex PCR. TCRdb processed the multiplex PCR reads anew with MiXCR; each CDR3 protein has one entry. The table shows almost 750,000 distinct CDR3 sequences, with around 40% occurring only once. Source material: peripheral blood. These receptors all stem from an adult man with Graves' ophthalmopathy.

This clonotype was counted a few times. The chain joins TRBV4-2 to TRBJ1-2; the D is unclear. Germline CDR1 LGHNA, CDR2 YNFKEQ. The CDR3 has 14 amino acids. V lost 4 bases and J 0 bases, leaving 9 bases between the germline ends. The chain's CDR3 is CASSPPGTNYGYTF. In nucleotides, the CDR3 is TGTGCCAGCAGCCCCCCTGGAACTAACTATGGCTACACCTTC.

This clonotype came up a few times. The CDR3 protein is CASSLRLLLNTEAFF. The CDR3 DNA is TGTGCCAGCAGCTTGCGTCTCCTGCTGAACACTGAAGCTTTCTTT. V and J are TRBV5-6 and TRBJ1-1, with D hard to call. V was trimmed by 1 base and J by 0 bases, leaving 10 bases between them. Germline V gives CDR1 SGHDT, CDR2 YYEEEE. This CDR3 region has 15 residues.

Ten or more counts support this clonotype. The CDR3 loop reads CSVALGQGTSSPLHF. The CDR3 DNA reads as TGCAGCGTTGCTCTGGGACAGGGGACTTCCTCACCCCTCCACTTT. The rearrangement joins TRBV29-1 to TRBJ1-6; 10 positions agree with TRBD1. This CDR3 region has 15 residues. The germline V gene encodes CDR1 SQVTM and CDR2 ANQGSEA. The junction had 10 bases not matched to a gene; V was cut back by 4 bases and J by 10 bases.

The chain recombines TRBV10-3 with TRBJ2-2; a weak D match, TRBD1 (6 bases). V lost 7 bases to trimming and J lost 0 bases, with 9 bases between them. CDR3 length equals 14 residues. Germline V lookup: CDR1 ENHRY, CDR2 SYGVKD. Here the CDR3 DNA reads TGTGCCATCACCCGGACAGCGAACACCGGGGAGCTGTTTTTT. Translation: CAITRTANTGELFF.

The V call is TRBV24-1, the J call TRBJ1-2; 7 nucleotides match TRBD1. This CDR3 region has 15 residues. Germline V CDR1 and CDR2: KGHDR, SFDVKD. J was trimmed by 4 bases and V by 4 bases; bases with no gene match: 8. The CDR3 protein is CATSDYTGTAYGYTF. The CDR3 coding sequence is TGTGCCACCAGTGACTACACAGGGACAGCCTATGGCTACACCTTC.

This clonotype came up a few times. The chain couples TRBV20-1 to TRBJ1-4, with D tentatively TRBD1 (5 bases). Germline V gives CDR1 DFQATT, CDR2 SNEGSKA (reference sequence). With 5 bases removed from V and 6 bases from J, the gap between germline ends came to 16 bases. The CDR3 covers 14 residues. The CDR3 is CSAPPPGQYEKLFF. Written as DNA, the CDR3 is TGCAGTGCTCCGCCCCCAGGGCAGTATGAAAAACTGTTTTTT.

This clonotype has just a few counts. The junction departs from germline at one end; a sequencing error may be responsible. The chain employs TRBV7-9 and TRBJ1-2; TRBD1 is a possible D gene (5 bases). Per germline, CDR1 SEHNR and CDR2 FQNEAQ (reference sequence). The CDR3 extends over 15 amino acids. CDR3: CASSLGGGFSYDYTF. The DNA for the CDR3 is TGTGCCAGCAGCTTGGGGGGGGGTTTTAGCTATGACTACACCTTC.

This clonotype was seen many times. This chain joins TRBV29-1 and TRBJ2-5; D not resolved. Germline V gives CDR1 SQVTM, CDR2 ANQGSEA. The V end lost 1 base, the J end lost 5 bases, and 14 bases lay between the germline ends. This CDR3 is 14 amino acids long. The CDR3 bases are TGCAGCGTTGAAGGTGGGGAAAGCCGGGAGACCCAGTACTTC. This sequence encodes CSVEGGESRETQYF.

This clonotype has just a few counts. The V call is TRBV7-9, the J call TRBJ1-1; a weak D match, TRBD1 (6 bases). The CDR3 totals 12 residues. Germline-derived CDR1 and CDR2 are SEHNR and FQNEAQ (reference sequence). V was trimmed by 2 bases and J by 9 bases, leaving 10 bases between them. The CDR3 loop reads CASSLQDSKAFF. CDR3 nucleotide sequence: TGTGCCAGCAGCTTACAGGACAGTAAAGCTTTCTTT.

The J gene is TRBJ2-7, the V gene TRBV5-1; 12 positions match TRBD2. Germline V gene lookup returns CDR1 SGHRS and CDR2 YFSETQ. Germline trimming cut 4 bases from V and 4 bases from J; bases unmatched to any gene: 6. CDR3 size: 15 residues. CDR3 sequence reads: CASSTGLAGYYEQYF. DNA for the CDR3: TGCGCCAGCAGCACAGGACTAGCGGGATATTACGAGCAGTACTTC.

The rearrangement joins TRBV9 to TRBJ2-5, with D hard to call. V gave up 4 bases and J gave up 3 bases, with 16 bases separating them. This CDR3 has 15 amino acids. Germline-derived CDR1 and CDR2 are SGDLS and YYNGEE. In nucleotides, the CDR3 is TGTGCCAGCAGCCAAGAACGGGCAGGCGAAGAGACCCAGTACTTC. Translated, it gives CASSQERAGEETQYF.

This clonotype came up many times. The V call is TRBV7-9, the J call TRBJ1-4; D is unclear. V was trimmed by 5 bases and J by 14 bases, leaving 12 bases between them. This CDR3 is 11 amino acids long. Germline CDR1 and CDR2: SEHNR and FQNEAQ (reference sequence). CDR3 residues: CASSDSRYLFF. CDR3 DNA: TGTGCCAGCAGCGACTCAAGATACCTGTTTTTT.

This chain joins TRBV5-1 and TRBJ1-4; D is unresolved. The CDR3 runs 16 residues. CDR1 is SGHRS and CDR2 is YFSETQ in the germline V gene. Trimming pared 0 bases from V and 0 bases from J, leaving 9 bases between. CDR3 sequence (DNA): TGCGCCAGCAGCTTGGGGATAGGTGCAACTAATGAAAAACTGTTTTTT. It is translated as CASSLGIGATNEKLFF.

The rearrangement joins TRBV6-1 to TRBJ2-7, with D perhaps being TRBD1 or TRBD2 (5 bases each). The V end was cut by 5 bases, the J end by 3 bases, with 11 bases between. CDR1 is MNHNS, CDR2 SASEGT, per germline. CDR3 size: 13 residues. CDR3 bases: TGTGCCAGCAGTCAGGGACCGATCTACGAGCAGTACTTC. Its protein product is CASSQGPIYEQYF.

CDR3 nucleotides: TGTGCCAGTAGTATCAGGGGAGAAGGCGAAAAACTGTTTTTT. Amino acid sequence: CASSIRGEGEKLFF. This chain uses TRBV19 with TRBJ1-4; D may be TRBD1 (6 bases). The CDR3 is 14 residues long. Between the trimmed V and J ends, which lost 3 bases and 8 bases, there was a span of 13 bases. CDR1 and CDR2 from the germline V gene are LNHDA and SQIVND (reference sequence).

In its sample, this clonotype was seen many times. The chain recombines TRBV24-1 with TRBJ1-5, with a possible D match to TRBD1 (6 bases). V was shortened by 5 bases and J by 6 bases, with 10 bases between the two germline ends. The germline CDR1 and CDR2 sequences are KGHDR and SFDVKD. This CDR3 is 13 amino acids long. CDR3 coding DNA: TGTGCCACCAGTGCGGGGGGCGGTCAGCCCCAGCATTTT. Encoded protein: CATSAGGGQPQHF.

The table lists this clonotype with many counts. V and J are TRBV29-1 and TRBJ1-2; D call uncertain. CDR1 is SQVTM, CDR2 ANQGSEA, per germline. V lost 4 bases and J 0 bases, leaving 9 bases between the germline ends. CDR3 length: 13 amino acids. DNA of the CDR3: TGCAGCGTTGGTGAACTTACTAACTATGGCTACACCTTC. Encoded protein: CSVGELTNYGYTF.

This chain links TRBV24-1 with TRBJ1-5; 7 bases fit TRBD1. CDR3 size: 15 residues. Germline loops: CDR1 KGHDR, CDR2 SFDVKD. Trimming at V came to 6 bases and at J to 7 bases, leaving 11 bases not matched to a gene. CDR3 in amino acids: CATSYSTGKDQPQHF. CDR3 in DNA: TGTGCCACCAGTTACTCGACAGGGAAGGACCAGCCCCAGCATTTT.

The table lists this clonotype with a few counts. V is TRBV5-1 and J is TRBJ2-7; no firm D call. This CDR3 contains 16 residues. Trimming took off 4 bases at V and 2 bases at J, with 19 bases between the two ends. CDR1 and CDR2 from the germline V gene are SGHRS and YFSETQ. The CDR3 DNA follows: TGCGCCAGCAGCCCTTCGGCTGGGGTTGGGACCTACGAGCAGTACTTC. This translates into CASSPSAGVGTYEQYF.

About this clonotype itself: Compared with germline, one end of the junction differs, possibly owing to a read error. The chain recombines TRBV2 with TRBJ2-6, with 8 bases identical to TRBD1. CDR3 length equals 15 residues. The germline V gene encodes CDR1 SNHLY and CDR2 FYNNEI. DNA of the CDR3: TGTGCCAGCAGTAGTGCAGGGGGCTTGGGCAACACTGAAGCTTTC. This sequence encodes CASSSAGGLGNTEAF.

This clonotype was detected only once. The V gene is TRBV29-1, the J gene TRBJ1-3; no reliable D call. V was clipped by 4 bases and J by 2 bases, with 9 bases between them. The CDR3 contains 13 residues. Germline lookup yields CDR1 SQVTM and CDR2 ANQGSEA. The CDR3 here is CSVAYGTGNTIYF. The CDR3 coding sequence is TGCAGCGTTGCGTACGGGACTGGAAACACCATATATTTT.

The chain uses TRBV29-1 and TRBJ1-2, with TRBD1 matching 7 bases. Per the germline V gene, CDR1 is SQVTM and CDR2 is ANQGSEA. The CDR3 covers 11 residues. J gave up 4 bases and V 6 bases, and 2 bases lay outside the gene matches. This CDR3 is CSVQGSYGYTF. CDR3 sequence (DNA): TGCAGCGTACAGGGGAGCTATGGCTACACCTTC.

This clonotype showed up many times. This chain links TRBV29-1 with TRBJ2-7; D is perhaps TRBD1 (5 bases). The CDR3 spans 11 residues. Germline CDR1 and CDR2: SQVTM and ANQGSEA. The V end was cut by 7 bases, the J end by 0 bases, with 7 bases between. CDR3 sequence (DNA): TGCAGCGCTGACAGCTCCTACGAGCAGTACTTC. This sequence encodes CSADSSYEQYF.

V usage is TRBV11-2 and J usage is TRBJ2-5, with D possibly being TRBD1 (6 bases). This CDR3 has 16 residues. Trimming stripped 2 bases from V and 5 bases from J, with 18 bases between. The V gene's germline CDR1 is SGHAT and CDR2 FQNNGV. In DNA, the CDR3 is TGTGCCAGCAGCTTACGGGCAGGGGTGCTATCGGAGACCCAGTACTTC. This sequence encodes CASSLRAGVLSETQYF.